A selection of T cell receptor beta chains follows, all from one sample in a study of cytomegalovirus exposure and HLA in healthy donors. TCRdb keeps only in-frame clones here, not all; method: immunoSEQ multiplex PCR. Altogether about 120,000 clones are present, 81% being singletons, with the ten largest covering 3.5% to 4%. Sequenced input: PBMCs. The receptor source for this set is a man between 18 and 29 years old in good health and CMV-seropositive. CDR3s include the opening cysteine and the closing phenylalanine or tryptophan. A D gene is named only where the DNA matches it firmly. Size is stated for part of the rows, as once, few or many counts, or as a class when the clone is expanded.

d_gene	v_gene	abundance	j_gene	CDR3aa	CDR3nt
NA	TRBV11-2	NA	TRBJ2-3	CASSFQDTQYF	TGTGCCAGCAGCTTTCAAGATACGCAGTATTTT
TRBD1	TRBV5-4	once	TRBJ1-1	CASNNRQGGSTEAFF	TGTGCCAGCAACAACCGACAGGGTGGGAGCACTGAAGCTTTCTTT
NA	TRBV10-3	NA	TRBJ2-3	CAISALEADTQYF	TGTGCCATCAGCGCACTAGAGGCAGATACGCAGTATTTT
TRBD2	TRBV6-1	NA	TRBJ2-5	CASSEVAGGEETQYF	TGTGCCAGCAGTGAAGTAGCGGGGGGGGAAGAGACCCAGTACTTC
TRBD1	TRBV7-9	NA	TRBJ1-1	CASSLPGQAPNTEAFF	TGTGCCAGCAGCTTACCGGGACAGGCGCCGAACACTGAAGCTTTCTTT
NA	TRBV12-5	NA	TRBJ1-4	CASGLVAGKLFF	TGTGCTAGTGGTTTGGTAGCCGGTAAACTGTTTTTT
NA	TRBV5-1	NA	TRBJ1-1	CASSLDWNTEAFF	TGCGCCAGCAGCTTGGACTGGAACACTGAAGCTTTCTTT
TRBD2	TRBV7-9	NA	TRBJ2-7	CASSLIAGVTHEQYF	TGTGCCAGCAGCTTAATCGCGGGAGTAACCCACGAGCAGTACTTC
TRBD1	TRBV20-1	NA	TRBJ2-7	CSATTGDEQYF	TGCAGTGCTACAACAGGGGACGAGCAGTACTTC
TRBD1	TRBV5-1	NA	TRBJ2-7	CASSLTGAYEQYF	TGCGCCAGCAGCTTGACAGGGGCCTACGAGCAGTACTTC
NA	TRBV19	once	TRBJ2-7	CASSISPGITDSPYEQYF	TGTGCCAGTAGTATCAGCCCTGGTATAACGGACAGTCCCTACGAGCAGTACTTC
NA	TRBV14	NA	TRBJ2-7	CASSRGSSNYEQYF	TGTGCCAGCAGCCGTGGCAGTTCGAACTACGAGCAGTACTTC
NA	TRBV6-1	NA	TRBJ2-1	CASSEFEGAGNEQFF	TGTGCCAGCAGTGAATTTGAAGGGGCCGGAAATGAGCAGTTCTTC
TRBD1	TRBV5-1	NA	TRBJ1-1	CASSLEPTGVNTEAFF	TGCGCCAGCAGCTTGGAACCAACAGGGGTGAACACTGAAGCTTTCTTT
TRBD2	TRBV7-8	NA	TRBJ2-5	CASSLGLARTETQYF	TGTGCCAGCAGCTTAGGACTAGCTAGGACGGAGACCCAGTACTTC
NA	TRBV2	NA	TRBJ1-4	CASTVEKTGEKLFF	TGTGCCAGCACGGTGGAGAAGACGGGTGAAAAACTGTTTTTT
NA	TRBV11-2	NA	TRBJ2-1	CASSPRRGINEQFF	TGTGCCAGCAGCCCGCGTAGGGGCATCAATGAGCAGTTCTTC
TRBD1	TRBV7-9	NA	TRBJ2-7	CASSSKLGTGPYEQYF	TGTGCCAGCAGCTCTAAGTTAGGGACAGGGCCCTACGAGCAGTACTTC
TRBD2	TRBV27	NA	TRBJ2-7	CASSLRRGGSEQYF	TGTGCCAGCAGTTTAAGGCGGGGGGGCTCCGAGCAGTACTTC
TRBD1	TRBV18	few	TRBJ1-2	CASSGDGQGLRGGYTF	TGTGCCAGCTCCGGGGATGGACAGGGTCTTCGCGGTGGCTACACCTTC
NA	TRBV11-2	NA	TRBJ2-3	CASSLGGGTDTQYF	TGTGCCAGCAGCCTCGGTGGAGGCACAGATACGCAGTATTTT
TRBD1	TRBV11-1	NA	TRBJ2-3	CASSLATGAGTDTQYF	TGTGCCAGCAGCTTAGCCACAGGGGCGGGCACAGATACGCAGTATTTT
TRBD1	TRBV2	NA	TRBJ2-7	CASRTGTGGIYEQYF	TGTGCCAGCAGAACCGGGACAGGGGGTATCTACGAGCAGTACTTC
TRBD1	TRBV7-2	NA	TRBJ1-1	CASSFDRAVNTEAFF	TGTGCCAGCAGCTTCGACAGGGCGGTGAACACTGAAGCTTTCTTT
NA	TRBV27	NA	TRBJ2-7	CASSFFGSEQYF	TGTGCCAGCAGTTTCTTTGGGAGCGAGCAGTACTTC